Ten or more counts support the clone carrying this T cell receptor (beta chain). Amplified TCR beta CDR3 regions were obtained using RNA transcripts as template. Investigators did first-round RT-PCR with HTBI primers, then second-round multiplex PCR. TCRdb analysed the multiplex PCR reads with MiXCR anew, one entry per CDR3 protein. The data hold hundreds of thousands of distinct CDR3 sequences, with about 20% observed a single time. The CDR3 length is 13 residues. V dropped 5 bases and J dropped 2 bases, with 10 bases sitting between them. Germline CDR1 DFQATT, CDR2 SNEGSKA (reference sequence). Diagnosis relied on clinical symptoms, serum thyroxine, TRAb, thyroid ultrasound and orbital computed tomography. The data belong to a study of Graves' ophthalmopathy and Graves' hyperthyroidism. Study information: Prior to any treatment, peripheral blood was collected at the time of initial diagnosis.

J is TRBJ1-5 and V is TRBV20-1; D is unresolved. This receptor was taken from a woman younger than 30 with stable Graves' hyperthyroidism. Some clones in this sample may be carry-over from other donors' samples. The sequenced sample consisted of peripheral blood. CDR3 DNA: TGCAGTGCTGGAGGAAAGGGCAATCAGCCCCAGCATTTT. This encodes CSAGGKGNQPQHF.